What follows are 27 T cell receptor beta chains derived from one specimen sequenced in a study of identical twins. TCRdb itself ran the 5' RACE reads through MiXCR, one entry per CDR3 protein. The table lists 200,000 to 300,000 distinct CDR3 sequences, about 12% of them singletons. These data also formed part of another study, on yellow fever vaccine responses in identical twins.

Sequenced: memory (CD45RO+) T cells sorted from blood. Source of these receptors: a young woman in good health.

CDR3 DNA sequence: TGTGCCAGCAGCCAAGATCTACCCAGGGAGCAGTTCTTC. It translates to CASSQDLPREQFF. The V call is TRBV3-1, the J call TRBJ2-1; unclear D gene. From germline, CDR1 is LGHDT and CDR2 YNNKEL (reference sequence). The ends were cut back, 0 bases at V and 10 bases at J, with 10 bases in the middle. The CDR3 runs to 13 residues.

This clonotype was detected a few times. The chain is built from TRBV6-1 and TRBJ1-1; no clear D gene. This CDR3 region has 13 residues. Trimming cost V 7 bases and J 7 bases, with 16 bases left between them. The germline CDR1 and CDR2 sequences are MNHNS and SASEGT. CDR3: CASTPRGGIEAFF. The CDR3 DNA is TGTGCCAGCACGCCCCGAGGCGGGATTGAAGCTTTCTTT.

This clonotype was seen a handful of times. CDR3 amino acids: CASSVVARQPQHF. The CDR3 nucleotides are TGTGCCAGCAGTGTGGTAGCGCGTCAGCCCCAGCATTTT. The chain couples TRBV28 to TRBJ1-5; D not resolved. The CDR3 loop spans 13 amino acids. Trimming took off 5 bases at V and 6 bases at J, with 11 bases between the two ends. Germline V CDR1 and CDR2: MDHEN, SYDVKM.

This chain joins TRBV18 and TRBJ2-3; D gene unclear. The CDR3 has 13 residues. V was cut by 5 bases and J by 10 bases, with 16 bases left in between. From germline, CDR1 is KGHSH and CDR2 LQKENI. For the CDR3, the DNA is TGTGCCAGCTCAGACCCGGGCTTCAGCGCGCAGTATTTT. This gives the protein CASSDPGFSAQYF.

V usage is TRBV29-1 and J usage is TRBJ2-2, with 9 bases matching TRBD2. The CDR3 is 18 residues long. In germline, CDR1 is SQVTM, CDR2 ANQGSEA. V dropped 6 bases and J dropped 2; count of bases not matched to a gene: 16. CDR3 sequence (DNA): TGCAGCGTCCCGAATCCGGGACTAGCCGCGAGAAACACCGGGGAGCTGTTTTTT. Translation: CSVPNPGLAARNTGELFF.

This clonotype was picked up a small number of times. The chain is built from TRBV10-3 and TRBJ2-2; 13 bases are a match to TRBD2. This CDR3 is 18 amino acids long. The V and J ends lost 2 bases and 2 bases, in that order; junction bases with no gene match: 5. Germline V lookup: CDR1 ENHRY, CDR2 SYGVKD. This CDR3 is CAISETSGRAENTGELFF. The CDR3 DNA sequence: TGTGCCATCAGTGAGACTAGCGGGAGGGCCGAAAACACCGGGGAGCTGTTTTTT.

This clonotype was seen ten or more times. The CDR3 bases are TGCGCCAGCAGCTTGGCCTCGGCGGGGATGGTCACCGGGGAGCTGTTTTTT. This translates into CASSLASAGMVTGELFF. The chain is built from TRBV5-1 and TRBJ2-2, with a weak D call TRBD2 (6 bases). The germline V gene has CDR1 SGHRS and CDR2 YFSETQ. Trimming shortened V by 0 bases and J by 4 bases, and 16 bases separated the two germline ends. The CDR3 loop spans 17 amino acids.

This clonotype was observed a few times. The J gene is TRBJ1-6, the V gene TRBV4-2; D not resolved. The ends were cut back, 7 bases at V and 10 bases at J, with 17 bases in the middle. Germline V gene sequence: CDR1 LGHNA, CDR2 YNFKEQ. The CDR3 extends over 14 amino acids. DNA of the CDR3: TGTGCCAGCAAGGATTCAGCCCCCGGGTCACCCCTCCACTTT. Translation: CASKDSAPGSPLHF.

The rearrangement links TRBV19 to TRBJ2-7; D uncertain. This CDR3 contains 14 residues. Germline values: CDR1 LNHDA, CDR2 SQIVND (reference sequence). V dropped 2 bases and J dropped 7 bases, with 15 bases sitting between them. CDR3 in DNA: TGTGCCAGTAGTATATCGTCACTCTTTGGAGAGCAGTACTTC. Its translation is CASSISSLFGEQYF.

The V and J genes are TRBV12-3 or TRBV12-4 and TRBJ2-7; D is uncertain. With 5 bases removed from V and 2 bases from J, the gap between germline ends came to 13 bases. The CDR3 totals 14 residues. CDR3 coding DNA: TGTGCCAGCAGTCGGTCGGGCGGAACCTACGAGCAGTACTTC. It codes for CASSRSGGTYEQYF.

This chain uses TRBV29-1 with TRBJ1-6, with D possibly matching TRBD1 (6 bases). CDR1 and CDR2 from the germline V gene are SQVTM and ANQGSEA. The CDR3 consists of 13 residues. The V and J ends lost 4 bases and 5 bases respectively, with 9 bases between them. CDR3 in DNA: TGCAGCGTTGCAGGGGACAATAATTCACCCCTCCACTTT. Translated, it gives CSVAGDNNSPLHF.

This clonotype was picked up a small number of times. The genes are TRBV20-1 and TRBJ2-5, with 10 bases lining up with TRBD1. There are 14 residues in the CDR3. Unmatched junction bases numbered 11, after V lost 8 bases and J lost 5 bases. Germline V CDR1 and CDR2: DFQATT, SNEGSKA (reference sequence). The CDR3 loop reads CSTTGGAGQETQYF. The CDR3 DNA sequence: TGCAGTACGACAGGGGGCGCGGGTCAGGAGACCCAGTACTTC.

This clonotype was seen ten or more times. The chain combines TRBV12-3 or TRBV12-4 with TRBJ2-3; TRBD2 matches at 10 bases. Trimming cost V 6 bases and J 6 bases; bases outside gene matches: 9. The CDR3 contains 15 residues. CDR3 in amino acids: CASSYSGRLSDTQYF. As DNA, the CDR3 is TGTGCCAGCAGCTATAGCGGGAGGTTAAGTGATACGCAGTATTTT.

This clonotype was seen at least ten times. The chain links TRBV7-3 to TRBJ2-1; 7 bases fit TRBD2. The CDR3 covers 19 residues. From germline, CDR1 is SGHTA and CDR2 FQGTGA. Losses at the gene ends were 0 bases for V and 6 bases for J; bases not matched to a gene: 17. The CDR3 nucleotides are TGTGCCAGCAGCTTAACCCAGCGGGGCTCATCAAACCCTTCCAATGAGCAGTTCTTC. This sequence encodes CASSLTQRGSSNPSNEQFF.

The chain couples TRBV6-1 to TRBJ2-7; TRBD2 matches at 9 bases. Germline V gene data show CDR1 as MNHNS and CDR2 as SASEGT. Trimming removed 6 bases from V and 4 bases from J; junction bases left unmatched: 7. CDR3 length: 14 amino acids. The CDR3 reads CASRVAGADYEQYF. CDR3 bases: TGTGCCAGCAGAGTAGCGGGGGCCGATTACGAGCAGTACTTC.

This clonotype was seen more than once but under ten times. The chain carries TRBV20-1 and TRBJ2-3; 11 bases are shared with TRBD2. CDR3 size: 16 residues. The ends lost 6 bases at V and 5 bases at J; junction bases unmatched: 13. Germline CDR1 DFQATT, CDR2 SNEGSKA (reference sequence). CDR3 bases: TGCAGTGCGACTGCCCTTAGCGGGAGGGCGGAAGATACGCAGTATTTT. It yields the protein CSATALSGRAEDTQYF.

This clonotype was counted only a few times. The chain links TRBV18 to TRBJ2-7, with 7 bases identical to TRBD1. The CDR3 contains 14 residues. Germline V gene sequence: CDR1 KGHSH, CDR2 LQKENI. The junction had 3 bases not matched to a gene; V was cut back by 2 bases and J by 2 bases. The CDR3 region has the DNA TGTGCCAGCTCACCAAAGGGACAGACCTACGAGCAGTACTTC. Encoded protein: CASSPKGQTYEQYF.

The V and J genes are TRBV29-1 and TRBJ2-3; D might be TRBD2 (6 bases). The germline V gene has CDR1 SQVTM and CDR2 ANQGSEA. This CDR3 is built from 17 residues. Between the trimmed V and J ends, which lost 1 base and 2 bases, there was a span of 19 bases. The CDR3 coding sequence is TGCAGCGTTGAAGGACCTCTCGGACGGGGGTCCACAGATACGCAGTATTTT. Amino acids: CSVEGPLGRGSTDTQYF.

This clonotype was seen many times. The chain employs TRBV29-1 and TRBJ2-2; unclear D gene. Germline CDR1 and CDR2: SQVTM and ANQGSEA. The V end was cut by 4 bases, the J end by 3 bases, with 9 bases between. CDR3 length: 13 residues. CDR3 in DNA: TGCAGCGTTGCCCGACAATACACCGGGGAGCTGTTTTTT. It yields the protein CSVARQYTGELFF.

The CDR3 sequence is CASSQDLRGGAISHYNEQFF. CDR3 DNA: TGCGCCAGCAGCCAAGACTTACGAGGGGGCGCGATCTCGCACTACAATGAGCAGTTCTTC. V usage is TRBV4-3 and J usage is TRBJ2-1; TRBD1 aligns across 7 bases. The V gene end was trimmed by 0 bases and the J gene end by 3 bases; junction bases not matched to a gene: 17. This CDR3 has 20 amino acids. The germline gives CDR1 LGHNA, CDR2 YSLEER.

The rearrangement uses TRBV7-2 and TRBJ2-2; 9 nucleotides line up with TRBD2. The CDR3 covers 15 residues. The trim removed 1 base at V and 5 bases at J, leaving 2 bases unmatched. In germline, CDR1 is SGHTA, CDR2 FQGNSA. The CDR3 DNA follows: TGTGCCAGCAGCTTAGTGCTAGCGGGAACCGGGGAGCTGTTTTTT. The encoded protein is CASSLVLAGTGELFF.

V usage is TRBV7-2 and J usage is TRBJ2-7; D is ambiguous. This CDR3 comprises 12 residues. CDR1 SGHTA and CDR2 FQGNSA come from the germline V gene. The V end lost 5 bases, the J end lost 3 bases, and 8 bases lay between the germline ends. The DNA of the CDR3 is TGTGCCAGCAGCGCAACAGACTACGAGCAGTACTTC. Its translation is CASSATDYEQYF.

This clonotype was detected only a few times. V gene TRBV20-1 combines with J gene TRBJ1-2; 7 nucleotides agree with TRBD1. The CDR3 length is 12 residues. J was trimmed by 6 bases and V by 5 bases; bases with no gene match: 6. CDR1 and CDR2 from the germline V gene are DFQATT and SNEGSKA (reference sequence). The CDR3 nucleotides are TGCAGTGCTCTAACAGGGGTACATGGCTACACCTTC. As protein: CSALTGVHGYTF.

This clonotype appeared many times. This rearrangement joins TRBV28 to TRBJ2-4; perhaps D is TRBD1 or TRBD2 (6 bases each). Per the germline V gene, CDR1 is MDHEN and CDR2 is SYDVKM. The CDR3 has 13 amino acids. V lost 6 bases and J lost 6, with 12 bases in between. CDR3 nucleotide sequence: TGTGCCAGCAGGCCCGGGGGCTCAAACATTCAGTACTTC. Protein: CASRPGGSNIQYF.

V usage is TRBV7-9 and J usage is TRBJ1-2; TRBD1 might be the D (6 bases). V was shortened by 0 bases and J by 6 bases, with 14 bases between the two germline ends. The germline V gene encodes CDR1 SEHNR and CDR2 FQNEAQ (reference sequence). This CDR3 spans 15 amino acids. CDR3 coding DNA: TGTGCCAGCAGCTTAGCCCAGATAGGGGGAGATGGCTACACCTTC. As protein: CASSLAQIGGDGYTF.

The chain couples TRBV2 to TRBJ1-6, with D uncertain. The V and J ends lost 6 bases and 4 bases respectively, with 13 bases between them. Germline CDR1 and CDR2: SNHLY and FYNNEI. The CDR3 has 15 amino acids. This CDR3 reads CASRLGEIYNSPLHF. CDR3 nucleotides: TGTGCCAGCAGACTCGGAGAGATTTATAATTCACCCCTCCACTTT.

This clonotype occurred a few times. V usage is TRBV11-2 and J usage is TRBJ1-1; D might be TRBD1 (5 bases). The CDR3 is made up of 14 amino acids. Germline CDR1 SGHAT, CDR2 FQNNGV. Trimming shortened V by 5 bases and J by 0 bases, and 10 bases separated the two germline ends. CDR3 sequence reads: CASSRRQLNTEAFF. In nucleotides, the CDR3 is TGTGCCAGCAGCCGAAGACAGTTGAACACTGAAGCTTTCTTT.